This record looks at one T cell receptor (beta chain) sequence and its context. Its antigen is still unknown. Germline-derived CDR1 and CDR2 are SGHTA and FQGTGA. The CDR3 loop spans 16 amino acids. J gave up 0 bases and V 2 bases, and 7 bases lay outside the gene matches. TCRdb re-derived calls from the RT-PCR reads in MiXCR, one entry per CDR3 protein. The table has roughly 20,000 distinct CDR3 sequences, about two thirds seen once. This record comes from a study of yellow fever vaccine responses in identical twins. General study results and limits: As reported, the vaccine T cell response of twins seemed partly convergent and partly personalized.

The sample in question was T cells from blood (PBMCs), unsorted or a sorted subset (not recorded which), obtained before or after yellow fever vaccination (not recorded which). The V call is TRBV7-3, the J call TRBJ2-7; 7 bases are shared with TRBD2. This TCR was recovered from a woman between 18 and 30 years old who received the yellow fever vaccine. The CDR3 bases are TGTGCCAGCAGCTTAGCGTTTGGCGGGAGCTCCTACGAGCAGTACTTC. Its protein is CASSLAFGGSSYEQYF. The complete variable domain, with remaining parts taken from reference TRBV7-3 and TRBJ2-7, reads GAGVSQTPSNKVTEKGKYVELRCDPISGHTALYWYRQSLGQGPEFLIYFQGTGAADDSGLPNDRFFAVRPEGSVSTLKIQRTERGDSAVYLCASSLAFGGSSYEQYFGPGTRLTVT.